A single TCR beta chain is shown here with its context. Antigen: not known. The data belong to a study of CD8 T cells in Susac syndrome. Findings and limits, study-wide: The study acknowledged a relatively small number of individuals in its TCR sequencing and HLA analysis.

The authors reverse transcribed about 0.5 to 1 ug RNA with random hexamers. The CDR3 of TCR beta was amplified by immunoSEQ multiplex PCR across 54 Vbeta and 13 Jbeta. From the immunoSEQ multiplex PCR reads, TCRdb called clonotypes with MiXCR, one entry per CDR3 protein. The sample records roughly 150,000 distinct CDR3 sequences, roughly 96% being singletons. The multiple sclerosis control cohort comprised treatment-naive individuals presenting with stable or active relapsing-remitting disease. The CD8+ and CD4+ T cells were isolated magnetically using a negative isolation approach, whereas the TEMRA cells were enriched by FACS. The V gene's germline CDR1 is SNHLY and CDR2 FYNNEI. V was cut by 11 bases and J by 6 bases, with 19 bases left in between. The CDR3 loop spans 13 amino acids.

Sequencing input: CD8+ T cells from PBMCs. The J gene is TRBJ2-5, the V gene TRBV2; D gene unclear. The sequence came from a human donor with multiple sclerosis. CDR3 bases: TGTGCCGTAAGAGCTCCCACATCCCAGACCCAGTACTTC. It translates to CAVRAPTSQTQYF. The full variable domain, its missing parts supplied by reference TRBV2 and TRBJ2-5, is EPEVTQTPSHQVTQMGQEVILRCVPISNHLYFYWYRQILGQKVEFLVSFYNNEISEKSEIFDDQFSVERPDGSNFTLKIRSTKLEDSAMYFCAVRAPTSQTQYFGPGTRLLVL.